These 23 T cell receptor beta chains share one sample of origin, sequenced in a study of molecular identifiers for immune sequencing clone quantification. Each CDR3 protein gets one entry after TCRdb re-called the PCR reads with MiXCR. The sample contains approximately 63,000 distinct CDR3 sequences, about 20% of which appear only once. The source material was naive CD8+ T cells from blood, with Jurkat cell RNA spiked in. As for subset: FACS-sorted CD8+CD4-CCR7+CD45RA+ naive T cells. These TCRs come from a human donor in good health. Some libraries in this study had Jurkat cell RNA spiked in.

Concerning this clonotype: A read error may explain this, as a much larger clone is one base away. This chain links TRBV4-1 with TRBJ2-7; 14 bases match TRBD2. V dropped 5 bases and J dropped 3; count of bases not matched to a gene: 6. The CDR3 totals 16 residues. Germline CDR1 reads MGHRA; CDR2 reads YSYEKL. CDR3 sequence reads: CASSETGTSGSYEQYF. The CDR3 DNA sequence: TGCGCCAGCAGCGAAACAGGGACTAGCGGGAGCTACGAGCAGTACTTC.

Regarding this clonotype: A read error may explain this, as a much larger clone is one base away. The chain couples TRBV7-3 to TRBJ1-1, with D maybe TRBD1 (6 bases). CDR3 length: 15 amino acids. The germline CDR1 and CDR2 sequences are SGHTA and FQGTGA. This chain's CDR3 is CASSLTGSGGTEALF. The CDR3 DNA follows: TGTGCCAGCAGCTTAACGGGGTCCGGGGGCACTGAAGCTCTCTTT.

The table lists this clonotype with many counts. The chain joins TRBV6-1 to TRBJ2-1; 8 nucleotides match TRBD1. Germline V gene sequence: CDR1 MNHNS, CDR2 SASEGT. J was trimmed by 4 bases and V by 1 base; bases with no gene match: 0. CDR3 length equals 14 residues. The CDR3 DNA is TGTGCCAGCAGTGAAGGGACAGGGTACAATGAGCAGTTCTTC. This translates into CASSEGTGYNEQFF.

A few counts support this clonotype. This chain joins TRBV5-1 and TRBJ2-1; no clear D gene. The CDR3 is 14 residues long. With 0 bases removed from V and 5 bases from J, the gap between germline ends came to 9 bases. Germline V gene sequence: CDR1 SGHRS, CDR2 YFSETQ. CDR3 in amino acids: CASSLAGTNNEQFF. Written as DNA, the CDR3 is TGCGCCAGCAGCTTGGCCGGCACAAACAATGAGCAGTTCTTC.

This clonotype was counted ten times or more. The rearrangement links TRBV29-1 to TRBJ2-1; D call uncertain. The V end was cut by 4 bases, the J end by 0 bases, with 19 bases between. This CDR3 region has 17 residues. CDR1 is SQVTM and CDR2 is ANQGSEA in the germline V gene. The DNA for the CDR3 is TGCAGCGTTGGTGGTTTCTGGCGAAGGAGCTCCTACAATGAGCAGTTCTTC. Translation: CSVGGFWRRSSYNEQFF.

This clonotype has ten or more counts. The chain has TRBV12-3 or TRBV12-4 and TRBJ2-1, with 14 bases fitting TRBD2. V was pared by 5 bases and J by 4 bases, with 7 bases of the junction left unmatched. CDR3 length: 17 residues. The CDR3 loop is CASSPYGLAGGYNEQFF. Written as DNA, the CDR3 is TGTGCCAGCAGTCCCTACGGACTAGCGGGAGGATACAATGAGCAGTTCTTC.

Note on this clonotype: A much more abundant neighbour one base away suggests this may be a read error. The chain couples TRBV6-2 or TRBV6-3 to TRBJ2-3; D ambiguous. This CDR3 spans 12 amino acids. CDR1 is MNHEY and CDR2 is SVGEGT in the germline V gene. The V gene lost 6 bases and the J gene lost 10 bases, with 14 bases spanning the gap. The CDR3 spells CASRYGFDPQYF. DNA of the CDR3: TGTGCCAGCAGGTACGGATTTGATCCGCAGTATTTT.

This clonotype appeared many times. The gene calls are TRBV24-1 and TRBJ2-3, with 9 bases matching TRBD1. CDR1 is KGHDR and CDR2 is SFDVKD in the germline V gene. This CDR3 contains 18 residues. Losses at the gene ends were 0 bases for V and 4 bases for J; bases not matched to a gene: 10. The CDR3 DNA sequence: TGTGCCACCAGTGATTTGCGGATTGACAGGGGGGCCGCAGATACGCAGTATTTT. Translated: CATSDLRIDRGAADTQYF.

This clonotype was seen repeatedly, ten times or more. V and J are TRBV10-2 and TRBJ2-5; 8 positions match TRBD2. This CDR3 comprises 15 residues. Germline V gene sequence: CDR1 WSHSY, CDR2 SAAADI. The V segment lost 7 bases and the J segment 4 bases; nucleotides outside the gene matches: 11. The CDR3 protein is CASKESGSFGETQYF. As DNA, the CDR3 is TGCGCCAGCAAAGAGAGCGGGAGTTTCGGAGAGACCCAGTACTTC.

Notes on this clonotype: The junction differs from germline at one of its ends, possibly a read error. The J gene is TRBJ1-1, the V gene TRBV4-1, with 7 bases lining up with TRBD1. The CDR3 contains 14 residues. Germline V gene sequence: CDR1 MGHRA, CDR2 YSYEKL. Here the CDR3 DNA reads TGCGGCAGCAGCCGGGGACAGTTGAACACTGAAGCTTTCTTT. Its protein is CGSSRGQLNTEAFF.

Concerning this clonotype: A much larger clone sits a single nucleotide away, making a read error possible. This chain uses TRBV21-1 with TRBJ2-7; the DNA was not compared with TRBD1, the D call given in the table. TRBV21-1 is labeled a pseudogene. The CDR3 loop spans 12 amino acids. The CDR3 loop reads CASSGHSYKQYF. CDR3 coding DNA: TGTGCCAGCTCGGGGCACTCCTACAAGCAGTACTTC.

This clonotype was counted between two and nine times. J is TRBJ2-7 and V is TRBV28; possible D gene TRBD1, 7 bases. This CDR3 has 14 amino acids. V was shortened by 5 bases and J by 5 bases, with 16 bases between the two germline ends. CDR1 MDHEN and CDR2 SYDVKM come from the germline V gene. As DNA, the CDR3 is TGTGCCAGCAGTGTGAAGACAGGGAGGCACGAGCAGTACTTC. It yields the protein CASSVKTGRHEQYF.

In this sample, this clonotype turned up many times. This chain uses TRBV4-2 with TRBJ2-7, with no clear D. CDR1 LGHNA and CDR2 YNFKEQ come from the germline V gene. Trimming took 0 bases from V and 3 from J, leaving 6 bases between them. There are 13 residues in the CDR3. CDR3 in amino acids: CASSQEEGYEQYF. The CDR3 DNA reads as TGTGCCAGCAGCCAAGAGGAAGGCTACGAGCAGTACTTC.

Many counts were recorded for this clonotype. In nucleotides, the CDR3 is TGTGCCAGTAGTTCCCTCTCGACAGGGGGGGTTCAAGAGACCCAGTACTTC. Residues: CASSSLSTGGVQETQYF. The chain employs TRBV19 and TRBJ2-5; 9 bases match TRBD1. Trimming cost V 5 bases and J 2 bases; bases outside gene matches: 12. The CDR3 has 17 residues. Germline lookup yields CDR1 LNHDA and CDR2 SQIVND (reference sequence).

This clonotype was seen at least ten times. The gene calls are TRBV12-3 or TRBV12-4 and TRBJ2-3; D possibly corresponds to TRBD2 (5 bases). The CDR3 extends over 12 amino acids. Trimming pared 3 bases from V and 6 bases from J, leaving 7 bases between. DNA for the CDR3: TGTGCCAGCAGTTTTCCGGGGGATACGCAGTATTTT. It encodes CASSFPGDTQYF.

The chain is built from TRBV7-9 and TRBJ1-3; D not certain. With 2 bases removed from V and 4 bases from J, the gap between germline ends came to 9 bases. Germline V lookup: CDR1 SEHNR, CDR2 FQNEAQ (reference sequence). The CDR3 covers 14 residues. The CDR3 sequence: CASSLLVSGNTIYF. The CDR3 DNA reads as TGTGCCAGCAGCTTACTTGTATCGGGAAACACCATATATTTT.

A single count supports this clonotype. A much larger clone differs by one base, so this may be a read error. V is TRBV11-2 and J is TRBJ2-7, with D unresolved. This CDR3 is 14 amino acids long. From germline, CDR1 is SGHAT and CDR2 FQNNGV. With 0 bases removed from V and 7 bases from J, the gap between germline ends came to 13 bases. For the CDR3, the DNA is TGTGCCAGCAGCTTAGAAGTACACGATGAAGAGCAGTACTTC. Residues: CASSLEVHDEEQYF. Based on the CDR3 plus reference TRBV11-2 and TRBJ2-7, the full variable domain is EAGVAQSPRYKIIEKRQSVAFWCNPISGHATLYWYQQILGQGPKLLIQFQNNGVVDDSQLPKDRFSAERLKGVDSTLKIQPAKLEDSAVYLCASSLEVHDEEQYFGPGTRLTVT.

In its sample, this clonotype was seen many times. The CDR3 region is CASSLDTSGAYEQYF. The CDR3 nucleotides are TGTGCCAGCAGCTTAGATACTAGCGGAGCCTACGAGCAGTACTTC. This chain uses TRBV7-9 with TRBJ2-7; 8 bases line up with TRBD2. CDR3 length equals 15 residues. Germline V gene lookup returns CDR1 SEHNR and CDR2 FQNEAQ (reference sequence). V shed 1 base, J shed 2 bases, and the junction held 4 bases outside the gene matches.

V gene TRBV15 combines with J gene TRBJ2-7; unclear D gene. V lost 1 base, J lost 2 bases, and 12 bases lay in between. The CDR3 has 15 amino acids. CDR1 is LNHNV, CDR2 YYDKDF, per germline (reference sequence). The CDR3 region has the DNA TGTGCCACCAGCAGAGTGGGCATCCGCACCTACGAGCAGTACTTC. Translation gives CATSRVGIRTYEQYF.

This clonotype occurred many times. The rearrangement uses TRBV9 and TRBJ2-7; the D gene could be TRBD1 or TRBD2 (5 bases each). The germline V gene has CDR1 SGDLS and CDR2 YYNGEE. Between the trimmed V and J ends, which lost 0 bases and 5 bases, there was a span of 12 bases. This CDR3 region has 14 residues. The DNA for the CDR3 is TGTGCCAGCAGCGTAGAATCAGGGACGCACGAGCAGTACTTC. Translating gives CASSVESGTHEQYF.

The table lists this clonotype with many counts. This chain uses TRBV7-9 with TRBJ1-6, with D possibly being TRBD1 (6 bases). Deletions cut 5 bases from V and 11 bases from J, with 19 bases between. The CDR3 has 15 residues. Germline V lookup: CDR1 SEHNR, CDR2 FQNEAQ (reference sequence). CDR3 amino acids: CASSPVWGAPPPLHF. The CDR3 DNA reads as TGTGCCAGCAGCCCTGTGTGGGGGGCCCCACCACCCCTCCACTTT.

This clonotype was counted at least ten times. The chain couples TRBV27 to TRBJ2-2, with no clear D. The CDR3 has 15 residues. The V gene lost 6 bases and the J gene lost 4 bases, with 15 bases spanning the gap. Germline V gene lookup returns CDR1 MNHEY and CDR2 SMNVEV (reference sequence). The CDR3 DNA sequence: TGTGCCAGCAGACCAAAAGTATCGGGCACCGGGGAGCTGTTTTTT. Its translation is CASRPKVSGTGELFF.

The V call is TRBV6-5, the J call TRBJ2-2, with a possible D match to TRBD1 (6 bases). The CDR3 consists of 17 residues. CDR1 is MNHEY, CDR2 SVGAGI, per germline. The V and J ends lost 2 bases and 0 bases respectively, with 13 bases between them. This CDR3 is CASSYGPAGANTGELFF. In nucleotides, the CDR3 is TGTGCCAGCAGTTACGGGCCGGCAGGGGCGAACACCGGGGAGCTGTTTTTT.